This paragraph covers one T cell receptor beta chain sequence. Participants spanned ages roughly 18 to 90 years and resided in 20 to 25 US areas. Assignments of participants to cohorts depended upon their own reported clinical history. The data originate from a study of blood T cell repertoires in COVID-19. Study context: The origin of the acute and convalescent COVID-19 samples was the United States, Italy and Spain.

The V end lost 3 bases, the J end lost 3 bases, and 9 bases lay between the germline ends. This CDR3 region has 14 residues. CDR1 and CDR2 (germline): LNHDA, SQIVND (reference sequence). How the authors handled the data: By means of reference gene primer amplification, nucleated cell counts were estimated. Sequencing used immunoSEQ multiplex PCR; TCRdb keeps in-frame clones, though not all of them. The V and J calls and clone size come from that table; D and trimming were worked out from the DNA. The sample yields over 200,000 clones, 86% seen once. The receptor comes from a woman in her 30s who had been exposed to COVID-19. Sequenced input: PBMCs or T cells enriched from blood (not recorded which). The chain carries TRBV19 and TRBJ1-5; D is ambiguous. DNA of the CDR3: TGTGCCAGTAGTATTGTAAACTCCAATCAGCCCCAGCATTTT. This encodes CASSIVNSNQPQHF.